Presented here are 2 T cell receptor beta chains from one specimen sequenced in a study of T-cell reconstitution after alpha-beta-depleted transplantation in children. Unique molecular identifiers were incorporated into the prepared TCRbeta library. TCRdb re-called the PCR reads with MiXCR, one entry per CDR3 protein. The table lists nearly 20,000 distinct CDR3 sequences, approximately 13% of them singletons. This specimen consisted of PBMCs, mostly from graft donor cells, obtained 60 days after TCRalphabeta/CD19-depleted stem cell transplant. The receptors stem from a female patient aged 2-10 years who had a stem cell transplant for congenital amegakaryocytic thrombocytopenia, so the T cells may come from the graft donor.

V gene TRBV5-1 combines with J gene TRBJ2-2; no clear D. The V end lost 2 bases, the J end lost 7 bases, and 21 bases lay between the germline ends. Germline CDR1 is SGHRS and CDR2 is YFSETQ. The CDR3 is 17 residues long. CDR3 protein: CASSFALLRALSGELFF. CDR3 sequence (DNA): TGCGCCAGCAGCTTTGCTCTCTTAAGGGCCTTAAGCGGGGAGCTGTTTTTT. Filled out from reference TRBV5-1 and TRBJ2-2, the complete variable domain reads KAGVTQTPRYLIKTRGQQVTLSCSPISGHRSVSWYQQTPGQGLQFLFEYFSETQRNKGNFPGRFSGRQFSNSRSEMNVSTLELGDSALYLCASSFALLRALSGELFFGEGSRLTVL.

The V and J genes are TRBV19 and TRBJ1-1; D is uncertain. CDR1 and CDR2 from the germline V gene are LNHDA and SQIVND (reference sequence). Trimming took off 5 bases at V and 0 bases at J, with 16 bases between the two ends. The CDR3 length is 16 residues. CDR3 sequence reads: CASSPQVGRMNTEAFF. The CDR3 bases are TGTGCCAGTAGTCCCCAGGTAGGGCGCATGAACACTGAAGCTTTCTTT.